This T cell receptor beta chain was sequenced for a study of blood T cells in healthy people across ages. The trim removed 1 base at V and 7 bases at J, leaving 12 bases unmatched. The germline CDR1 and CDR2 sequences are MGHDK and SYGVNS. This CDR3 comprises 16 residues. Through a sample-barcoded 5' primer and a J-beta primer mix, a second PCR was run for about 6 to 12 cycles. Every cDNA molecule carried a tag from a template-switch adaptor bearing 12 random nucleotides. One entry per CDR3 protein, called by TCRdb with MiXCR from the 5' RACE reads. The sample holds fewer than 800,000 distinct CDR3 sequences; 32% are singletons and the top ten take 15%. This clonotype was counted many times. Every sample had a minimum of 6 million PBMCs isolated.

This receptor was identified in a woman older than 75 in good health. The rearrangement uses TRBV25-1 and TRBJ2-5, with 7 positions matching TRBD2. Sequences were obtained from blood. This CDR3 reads CASSESDQRGTRTQYF. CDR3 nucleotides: TGTGCCAGCAGTGAATCTGACCAGCGGGGTACGCGGACCCAGTACTTC.